The T cell receptor (beta chain) described here comes from a study of blood T cell repertoires in COVID-19. V was pared by 3 bases and J by 5 bases, with 11 bases between. Germline V gene data show CDR1 as SGHVS and CDR2 as FQNEAQ. This CDR3 comprises 14 residues. Source study methods: The assay estimated nucleated cells by amplifying reference gene primers. The table came from immunoSEQ multiplex PCR; TCRdb's copy has only in-frame clones and leaves some out. Clonal size and the V and J genes are those of that table, whereas D and trimming came from the DNA. The data show about 220,000 clones, around four fifths seen once. Self-reported history from a screening survey and questionnaire set each donor's cohort. Cohort 3 recovery required two negative PCRs, clearance, or symptom resolution.

This clonotype originated in a man in his forties who had recovered from COVID-19. The specimen was PBMCs or T cells enriched from blood (not recorded which). The chain uses TRBV7-8 and TRBJ2-1; D is unclear. CDR3 sequence (DNA): TGTGCCAGCAGCTTCTCGAGGCTCAACAATGAGCAGTTCTTC. Translation gives CASSFSRLNNEQFF.